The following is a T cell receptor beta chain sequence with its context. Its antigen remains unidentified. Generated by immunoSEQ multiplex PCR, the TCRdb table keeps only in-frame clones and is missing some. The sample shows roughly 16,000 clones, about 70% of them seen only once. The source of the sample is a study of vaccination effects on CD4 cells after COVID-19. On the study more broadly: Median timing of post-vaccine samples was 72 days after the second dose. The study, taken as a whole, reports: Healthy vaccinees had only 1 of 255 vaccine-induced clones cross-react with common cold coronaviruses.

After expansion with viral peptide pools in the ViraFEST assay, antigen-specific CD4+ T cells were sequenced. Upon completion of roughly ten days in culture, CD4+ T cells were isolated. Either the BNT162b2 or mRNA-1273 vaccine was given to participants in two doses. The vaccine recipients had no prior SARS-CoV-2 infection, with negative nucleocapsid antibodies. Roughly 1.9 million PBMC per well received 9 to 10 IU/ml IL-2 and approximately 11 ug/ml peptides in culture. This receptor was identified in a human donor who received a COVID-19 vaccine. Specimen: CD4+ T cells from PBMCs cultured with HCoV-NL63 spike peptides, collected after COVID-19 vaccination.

The CDR3 coding sequence is TGTGCCAGCAGTGGGGGGTACGAGCAGTACTTC. Protein: CASSGGYEQYF. The J gene is TRBJ2-7, the V gene TRBV28; tentative D call: TRBD2 (6 bases). The CDR3 runs 11 residues. Germline loops: CDR1 MDHEN, CDR2 SYDVKM. V was clipped by 5 bases and J by 4 bases, with 6 bases between them.